Below are 21 T cell receptor beta chains sequenced from a single sample in a study of OX40 agonist ivuxolimab in advanced cancers. Some clones are missing from TCRdb's copy, which holds only in-frame ones; the method was immunoSEQ multiplex PCR. Of about 83,000 clones listed, roughly 90% are singletons. The specimen comprised CD4+ or CD8+ T cells sorted from blood, sampled in a trial of the OX40 agonist ivuxolimab. The receptors derive from an adult with an advanced solid tumor such as melanoma, head and neck, liver or kidney cancer.

This chain joins TRBV19 and TRBJ2-1; 8 positions match TRBD1. CDR3 length: 13 residues. V gave up 5 bases and J gave up 5 bases; unmatched junction bases: 2. Germline CDR1 reads LNHDA; CDR2 reads SQIVND (reference sequence). The DNA of the CDR3 is TGTGCCAGTAGTGACAGGGGAAACAATGAGCAGTTCTTC. It codes for CASSDRGNNEQFF.

The V gene is TRBV19, the J gene TRBJ1-5; D is unresolved. With 3 bases removed from V and 3 bases from J, the gap between germline ends came to 6 bases. CDR1 and CDR2 from the germline V gene are LNHDA and SQIVND (reference sequence). The CDR3 runs 13 residues. The CDR3: CASSISVNQPQHF. The CDR3 DNA sequence: TGTGCCAGTAGTATCTCGGTCAATCAGCCCCAGCATTTT.

CDR3 in DNA: TGTGCCAGCAGTTCACCGGGACATCTAGCCAAAAACATTCAGTACTTC. As protein: CASSSPGHLAKNIQYF. This chain uses TRBV28 with TRBJ2-4; weak D call: TRBD1 (6 bases). This CDR3 comprises 16 residues. The germline gives CDR1 MDHEN, CDR2 SYDVKM. The V end was cut by 4 bases, the J end by 0 bases, with 13 bases between. The whole variable domain, filled in from reference TRBV28 and TRBJ2-4, reads DVKVTQSSRYLVKRTGEKVFLECVQDMDHENMFWYRQDPGLGLRLIYFSYDVKMKEKGDIPEGYSVSREKKERFSLILESASTNQTSMYLCASSSPGHLAKNIQYFGAGTRLSVL.

The J gene is TRBJ1-1, the V gene TRBV18; 8 positions agree with TRBD1. The J segment lost 7 bases and the V segment lost 5 bases, leaving 9 bases of the junction unmatched. The length of the CDR3 is 14 residues. CDR1 is KGHSH, CDR2 LQKENI, per germline. CDR3 residues: CASSSVQGAGEAFF. The CDR3 DNA follows: TGTGCCAGCTCATCAGTTCAGGGGGCAGGTGAAGCTTTCTTT.

Here the CDR3 reads CASSPRETENIQYF. CDR3 coding DNA: TGTGCCAGCTCACCACGGGAGACGGAAAACATTCAGTACTTC. The chain has TRBV18 and TRBJ2-4, with D possibly being TRBD2 (5 bases). CDR1 and CDR2 from the germline V gene are KGHSH and LQKENI. Deletions cut 1 base from V and 5 bases from J, with 9 bases between. The CDR3 is 14 residues long.

This clone was counted between two and nine times. The genes are TRBV10-3 and TRBJ1-2, with a weak D call TRBD1 (6 bases). Trimming left V 6 bases short and J 0 bases short, with 11 bases between. CDR1 ENHRY and CDR2 SYGVKD come from the germline V gene. CDR3 size: 14 residues. The CDR3 sequence: CAISGRGSNYGYTF. CDR3 bases: TGTGCCATCAGCGGGAGGGGGTCTAACTATGGCTACACCTTC.

The chain carries TRBV10-3 and TRBJ2-3; 9 nucleotides agree with TRBD2. V was pared by 7 bases and J by 4 bases, with 9 bases of the junction left unmatched. CDR1 and CDR2 (germline): ENHRY, SYGVKD. This CDR3 has 15 residues. The CDR3 DNA follows: TGTGCCATCACTCATGGCGGGGGGGGCGCAGATACGCAGTATTTT. This translates into CAITHGGGGADTQYF.

The CDR3 DNA sequence: TGTGCCAGCAGTGTCCAGGTCAATAGCAATCAGCCCCAGCATTTT. It yields the protein CASSVQVNSNQPQHF. The rearrangement links TRBV6-1 to TRBJ1-5; D is ambiguous. This CDR3 spans 15 amino acids. The germline V gene encodes CDR1 MNHNS and CDR2 SASEGT. Trimming left V 4 bases short and J 0 bases short, with 10 bases between.

This chain connects TRBV29-1 to TRBJ1-2, with no clear D. The length of the CDR3 is 17 residues. The V end was cut by 4 bases, the J end by 0 bases, with 21 bases between. Germline loops: CDR1 SQVTM, CDR2 ANQGSEA. DNA of the CDR3: TGCAGCGTTGTTCGCCAGCCGACACTCCTCACTAACTATGGCTACACCTTC. Translation: CSVVRQPTLLTNYGYTF.

This chain connects TRBV19 to TRBJ1-2; 10 positions agree with TRBD1. Germline CDR1 is LNHDA and CDR2 is SQIVND (reference sequence). There are 14 residues in the CDR3. V was pared by 6 bases and J by 7 bases, with 8 bases of the junction left unmatched. In nucleotides, the CDR3 is TGTGCCAGTAGGCCGGGACAGGGGCCTGGTGGCTACACCTTC. It translates to CASRPGQGPGGYTF. Using reference TRBV19 and TRBJ1-2 for the parts outside the CDR3, the full variable domain is DGGITQSPKYLFRKEGQNVTLSCEQNLNHDAMYWYRQDPGQGLRLIYYSQIVNDFQKGDIAEGYSVSREKKESFPLTVTSAQKNPTAFYLCASRPGQGPGGYTFGSGTRLTVV.

The V gene is TRBV6-6, the J gene TRBJ1-6; a possible D gene is TRBD1 (5 bases). V lost 6 bases and J 6 bases, leaving 12 bases between the germline ends. The length of the CDR3 is 14 residues. Germline assignment: CDR1 MNHNY and CDR2 SVGAGI (reference sequence). Written as DNA, the CDR3 is TGTGCCAGCAGGCAAGGGACGGGTAATTCACCCCTCCACTTT. This encodes CASRQGTGNSPLHF.

J is TRBJ1-1 and V is TRBV7-2, with D tentatively TRBD1 (6 bases). Trimming removed 2 bases from V and 4 bases from J, with 14 bases in between. Germline V lookup: CDR1 SGHTA, CDR2 FQGNSA. This CDR3 is built from 15 residues. CDR3 DNA: TGTGCCAGCAGCTTAAATTTGTTACAGGGCACTGAAGCTTTCTTT. Its protein is CASSLNLLQGTEAFF.

V gene TRBV27 combines with J gene TRBJ1-2; 7 bases agree with TRBD1. The CDR3 length is 13 residues. Germline-derived CDR1 and CDR2 are MNHEY and SMNVEV (reference sequence). V trimming: 7 bases; J trimming: 8 bases; junction bases outside the gene matches: 10. The CDR3 nucleotides are TGTGCCAGCAAGCCGACAGGGATTAGCGGCTACACCTTC. Protein product: CASKPTGISGYTF.

The chain employs TRBV27 and TRBJ2-3; D may be TRBD2 (6 bases). The germline CDR1 and CDR2 sequences are MNHEY and SMNVEV (reference sequence). The CDR3 runs to 15 residues. Trimming took off 2 bases at V and 6 bases at J, with 15 bases between the two ends. The CDR3: CASSLEGTGWDTQYF. CDR3 coding DNA: TGTGCCAGCAGTTTAGAGGGGACTGGATGGGATACGCAGTATTTT.

J is TRBJ2-6 and V is TRBV7-8, with D possibly being TRBD1 (6 bases). CDR3 length: 17 amino acids. Per germline, CDR1 SGHVS and CDR2 FQNEAQ. Trimming stripped 1 base from V and 0 bases from J, with 10 bases between. This CDR3 reads CASSLGGPISGANVLTF. The DNA of the CDR3 is TGTGCCAGCAGCTTAGGGGGGCCGATCTCTGGGGCCAACGTCCTGACTTTC.

V is TRBV11-3 and J is TRBJ2-1; TRBD2 matches at 7 bases. This CDR3 is built from 14 residues. The V segment lost 1 base and the J segment 6 bases; nucleotides outside the gene matches: 3. Germline CDR1 is SGHNT and CDR2 is YENEEA. The CDR3 nucleotides are TGTGCCAGCAGCTTAGGTGGGGGGGGCAATGAGCAGTTCTTC. Protein: CASSLGGGGNEQFF.

The chain links TRBV7-9 to TRBJ1-3, with D perhaps TRBD1 (5 bases). Trimming took off 10 bases at V and 3 bases at J, with 16 bases between the two ends. This CDR3 region has 14 residues. Per the germline V gene, CDR1 is SEHNR and CDR2 is FQNEAQ (reference sequence). In DNA form, the CDR3 reads TGTGCCACCAAAGCGGGGCAGGGTGGAAACACCATATATTTT. The encoded protein is CATKAGQGGNTIYF.

The table lists this clone with a few counts. This chain joins TRBV28 and TRBJ1-6, with 7 bases matching TRBD1. V trimming: 2 bases; J trimming: 7 bases; junction bases outside the gene matches: 8. The CDR3 contains 16 residues. The germline gives CDR1 MDHEN, CDR2 SYDVKM. Written as DNA, the CDR3 is TGTGCCAGCAGTTTACCCGGGCGCAGGGGGAATTCACCCCTCCACTTT. This encodes CASSLPGRRGNSPLHF.

This chain joins TRBV4-2 and TRBJ2-2; 7 bases align to TRBD2. CDR1 and CDR2 from the germline V gene are LGHNA and YNFKEQ. This CDR3 contains 17 residues. The junction had 9 bases not matched to a gene; V was cut back by 0 bases and J by 5 bases. CDR3 sequence: CASSQDRGGGRTGELFF. The CDR3 DNA follows: TGTGCCAGCAGCCAAGATCGCGGCGGGGGTAGAACCGGGGAGCTGTTTTTT.

The chain joins TRBV5-1 to TRBJ1-2; D is unclear. Per germline, CDR1 SGHRS and CDR2 YFSETQ. This CDR3 is 15 amino acids long. V was shortened by 2 bases and J by 0 bases, with 11 bases between the two germline ends. The CDR3: CASSLGHLTNYGYTF. CDR3 bases: TGCGCCAGCAGCTTAGGCCACCTTACTAACTATGGCTACACCTTC.

V usage is TRBV4-1 and J usage is TRBJ2-5; 7 bases are shared with TRBD1. The J call may be in error: the DNA end matches TRBJ2-7 better. This CDR3 has 16 residues. Germline-derived CDR1 and CDR2 are MGHRA and YSYEKL. CDR3 bases: TGCGCCAGCAGCGAAACCCCACAGGGGCCCCCCTACGAGCAGTACTTC. It yields the protein CASSETPQGPPYEQYF.